The 19 T cell receptor beta chains in this list originate from one sample, sequenced in a study of Tregs in tolerant kidney transplant recipients. The nonmyeloablative bone marrow transplants came from related graft donors, with transient mixed chimerism. Only in-frame clones appear in the TCRdb table, and some are missing; sequencing was by immunoSEQ multiplex PCR. The sample carries roughly 54,000 clones, around 90% recorded once. The specimen comprised CD8+ T cells from blood (PBMCs), sampled 12 months after the transplant. Receptors originate from a human patient who received a combined kidney and bone marrow transplant. Some T cells could come from the graft donor.

CDR3: CASSSELTGGPTGELFF. CDR3 DNA sequence: TGTGCCAGCAGCTCAGAATTGACAGGGGGCCCCACCGGGGAGCTGTTTTTT. This chain links TRBV7-9 with TRBJ2-2; 10 positions agree with TRBD1. Germline CDR1 and CDR2: SEHNR and FQNEAQ (reference sequence). The trim removed 4 bases at V and 4 bases at J, leaving 9 bases unmatched. This CDR3 contains 17 residues.

This clone was detected a few times. The V call is TRBV12-2, the J call TRBJ1-1. TRBV12-2 represents a pseudogene. The CDR3 covers 15 residues. Here the CDR3 DNA reads TGTGCAAGTCGGATGAACGGAGGACTGCGGGGGGGAGCTTTCTTT. It specifies CASRMNGGLRGGAFF.

The rearrangement links TRBV18 to TRBJ2-1; D possibly corresponds to TRBD1 (5 bases). Trimming removed 0 bases from V and 3 bases from J, with 15 bases in between. This CDR3 region has 17 residues. The V gene's germline CDR1 is KGHSH and CDR2 LQKENI. CDR3 amino acids: CASSPPLDKPSYNEQFF. CDR3 nucleotides: TGTGCCAGCTCACCACCGCTGGACAAGCCTAGCTACAATGAGCAGTTCTTC.

This sequence joins TRBV4-3 and TRBJ2-1; possibly TRBD1 for D (6 bases). Trimming removed 4 bases from V and 4 bases from J, with 14 bases in between. This CDR3 contains 15 residues. In germline, CDR1 is LGHNA, CDR2 YSLEER. CDR3 loop: CASSRTADLYNEQFF. The CDR3 coding sequence is TGCGCCAGCAGCCGGACAGCGGATCTATACAATGAGCAGTTCTTC.

The V call is TRBV29-1, the J call TRBJ1-1; 7 positions agree with TRBD1. The CDR3 is 10 residues long. V shed 7 bases, J shed 12 bases, and the junction held 8 bases outside the gene matches. Germline-derived CDR1 and CDR2 are SQVTM and ANQGSEA. CDR3 region: CSATGERTFF. Here the CDR3 DNA reads TGCAGCGCTACAGGGGAAAGGACTTTCTTT.

The chain employs TRBV29-1 and TRBJ1-2; D perhaps matches TRBD1 (5 bases). CDR1 and CDR2 (germline): SQVTM, ANQGSEA. Between the trimmed V and J ends, which lost 5 bases and 1 base, there was a span of 17 bases. This CDR3 contains 15 residues. This CDR3 reads CSVREPQELNYGYTF. CDR3 DNA: TGCAGCGTTCGAGAACCACAGGAACTTAACTATGGCTACACCTTC.

The rearrangement uses TRBV4-3 and TRBJ2-7, with 8 bases fitting TRBD2. The trim removed 3 bases at V and 3 bases at J, leaving 10 bases unmatched. CDR1 is LGHNA, CDR2 YSLEER, per germline. The CDR3 has 16 residues. The CDR3 nucleotides read TGCGCCAGCAGCCACGAGGCGGGGGGCCCGATCTACGAGCAGTACTTC. Encoded protein: CASSHEAGGPIYEQYF.

This chain connects TRBV6-5 to TRBJ2-5, with TRBD2 matching 7 bases. V was clipped by 2 bases and J by 4 bases; unmatched bases: 10. Germline CDR1 and CDR2: MNHEY and SVGAGI. The CDR3 is 16 residues long. In DNA form, the CDR3 reads TGTGCCAGCAGTTACCCTGGACTAGTGGGGCCAGAGACCCAGTACTTC. It translates to CASSYPGLVGPETQYF.

The count of this clone is one. The chain recombines TRBV7-8 with TRBJ1-1, with 10 bases fitting TRBD1. Looked up from germline, CDR1 is SGHVS and CDR2 is FQNEAQ. Trimming at V came to 1 base and at J to 9 bases, leaving 2 bases not matched to a gene. This CDR3 contains 13 residues. CDR3 sequence: CASSLGQGAKAFF. CDR3 in DNA: TGTGCCAGCAGCTTAGGACAGGGGGCGAAAGCTTTCTTT.

The V gene is TRBV4-3, the J gene TRBJ2-7, with D possibly being TRBD2 (6 bases). Trimming removed 3 bases from V and 3 bases from J, with 15 bases in between. Germline V gene sequence: CDR1 LGHNA, CDR2 YSLEER. CDR3 length equals 15 residues. The CDR3 coding sequence is TGCGCCAGCAGCCAGGGGAGGAGGGAAGGCTACGAGCAGTACTTC. This translates into CASSQGRREGYEQYF.

A single count supports this clone. The chain combines TRBV12-5 with TRBJ1-1; 8 bases agree with TRBD1. The V gene end was trimmed by 6 bases and the J gene end by 5 bases; junction bases not matched to a gene: 8. The CDR3 is 14 amino acids. The germline gives CDR1 LGHNT, CDR2 FRNRAP. The CDR3 DNA reads as TGTGCTAGTGGCCGGACAGGGCTCGAAACTGAAGCTTTCTTT. This sequence encodes CASGRTGLETEAFF.

The rearrangement joins TRBV4-3 to TRBJ2-1, with 7 bases that match TRBD2. The CDR3 contains 16 residues. Trimming cost V 0 bases and J 6 bases; bases outside gene matches: 8. Looked up from germline, CDR1 is LGHNA and CDR2 is YSLEER. Here the CDR3 DNA reads TGCGCCAGCAGCCAAGATCGGGTTAGCGGGTCCAATGAGCAGTTCTTC. Translation gives CASSQDRVSGSNEQFF.

On this clone itself: The sample holds other DNA sequences that translate to the same CDR3. The CDR3 region is CAWIDRDKEPQLSPLHF. The CDR3 region has the DNA TGTGCCTGGATTGACCGGGACAAGGAACCCCAATTATCACCCCTCCACTTT. J is TRBJ1-6 and V is TRBV30, with a possible D match to TRBD1 (6 bases). Germline lookup yields CDR1 GTSNPN and CDR2 SVGIG (reference sequence). Between the trimmed V and J ends, which lost 4 bases and 10 bases, there was a span of 26 bases. The CDR3 has 17 residues.

This clone has just one count. The gene calls are TRBV15 and TRBJ1-4, with 9 bases identical to TRBD1. The trim removed 5 bases at V and 6 bases at J, leaving 1 base unmatched. The CDR3 spans 13 residues. Germline V gene data show CDR1 as LNHNV and CDR2 as YYDKDF (reference sequence). CDR3 residues: CATSDRGDEKLFF. The CDR3 DNA sequence: TGTGCCACCAGCGACAGGGGGGATGAAAAACTGTTTTTT.

This chain uses TRBV5-4 with TRBJ1-1, with a tentative D call TRBD1 (6 bases). Germline assignment: CDR1 SGHNT and CDR2 YYREEE (reference sequence). The CDR3 covers 16 residues. V was pared by 2 bases and J by 1 base, with 15 bases between. CDR3: CASSFVPTGSNTEAFF. The CDR3 DNA reads TGTGCCAGCAGCTTCGTCCCTACAGGGTCGAACACTGAAGCTTTCTTT.

This clone is labeled medium-sized (0.01 to 0.1%). The chain joins TRBV28 to TRBJ1-1; no firm D call. Germline CDR1 reads MDHEN; CDR2 reads SYDVKM. The CDR3 is made up of 16 amino acids. Trimming removed 7 bases from V and 4 bases from J, with 22 bases in between. The CDR3 spells CASTLLSSGSGTEAFF. The CDR3 nucleotides read TGTGCCAGCACCCTCCTCTCGTCAGGTTCTGGCACTGAAGCTTTCTTT.

This chain joins TRBV6-6 and TRBJ2-7, with 8 bases fitting TRBD2. The CDR3 totals 13 residues. Germline V gene data show CDR1 as MNHNY and CDR2 as SVGAGI (reference sequence). The trim removed 7 bases at V and 5 bases at J, leaving 7 bases unmatched. DNA of the CDR3: TGTGCCAGCAAGAGCGGGAGTGGCGACGAGCAGTACTTC. This encodes CASKSGSGDEQYF.

V usage is TRBV7-3 and J usage is TRBJ1-4; TRBD1 agrees at 10 bases. There are 15 residues in the CDR3. V lost 5 bases, J lost 6 bases, and 6 bases stayed unmatched. Germline V gene lookup returns CDR1 SGHTA and CDR2 FQGTGA. CDR3 amino acids: CASSPTGTGDEKLFF. CDR3 bases: TGTGCCAGCAGCCCCACCGGGACAGGGGATGAAAAACTGTTTTTT.

This rearrangement joins TRBV11-2 to TRBJ2-7; the D gene is possibly TRBD2 (6 bases). Per germline, CDR1 SGHAT and CDR2 FQNNGV. The CDR3 length is 15 residues. Trimming left V 4 bases short and J 6 bases short, with 19 bases between. The CDR3 protein is CASSSPEGGRSEQYF. CDR3 in DNA: TGTGCCAGCAGCTCCCCGGAGGGTGGGCGATCCGAGCAGTACTTC.